These 26 T cell receptor beta chains share one sample of origin, sequenced in a study of cytotoxic CD8 clonotypes in ibrutinib-treated CLL. The table came from immunoSEQ multiplex PCR; TCRdb's copy has only in-frame clones and leaves some out. The sample holds over 100,000 clones, roughly 60% seen once. Sequencing was performed on PBMCs, taken after 24 months of ibrutinib treatment. Every receptor here comes from a human donor with chronic lymphocytic leukemia.

In this sample, this clone turned up once. The gene calls are TRBV25-1 and TRBJ1-5; D unresolved. V was shortened by 1 base and J by 3 bases, with 7 bases between the two germline ends. CDR3 size: 14 residues. The germline CDR1 and CDR2 sequences are MGHDK and SYGVNS. Written as DNA, the CDR3 is TGTGCCAGCAGTGAATGGGGTAACAATCAGCCCCAGCATTTT. Protein product: CASSEWGNNQPQHF.

This clone has only one observation. The chain links TRBV4-1 to TRBJ2-7; 7 bases match TRBD2. The CDR3 runs to 16 residues. The trim removed 0 bases at V and 2 bases at J, leaving 7 bases unmatched. CDR1 and CDR2 (germline): MGHRA, YSYEKL. CDR3 DNA: TGCGCCAGCAGCCAAGATACCACTAGCGCTCCCTACGAGCAGTACTTC. Protein sequence: CASSQDTTSAPYEQYF.

The gene calls are TRBV25-1 and TRBJ2-7; D uncertain. Germline V gene data show CDR1 as MGHDK and CDR2 as SYGVNS. The CDR3 consists of 15 residues. The V and J ends lost 1 base and 3 bases respectively, with 13 bases between them. The CDR3 DNA is TGTGCCAGCAGTGAATCCTCCTTGGGCGGCTACGAGCAGTACTTC. Its translation: CASSESSLGGYEQYF.

The genes are TRBV2 and TRBJ1-1, with no clear D. There are 15 residues in the CDR3. CDR1 and CDR2 from the germline V gene are SNHLY and FYNNEI. Trimming pared 0 bases from V and 4 bases from J, leaving 12 bases between. The CDR3 nucleotides read TGTGCCAGCAGTGAAGCGCTGAGGGTGACCACTGAAGCTTTCTTT. This codes for CASSEALRVTTEAFF.

This clone occurred once. This chain links TRBV15 with TRBJ1-1; TRBD1 is a possible D gene (5 bases). CDR3 size: 13 residues. The V gene's germline CDR1 is LNHNV and CDR2 YYDKDF (reference sequence). Trimming pared 0 bases from V and 10 bases from J, leaving 12 bases between. The CDR3 DNA follows: TGTGCCACCAGCAGAGACGGGGTGGGGGGAGCTTTCTTT. This sequence encodes CATSRDGVGGAFF.

This chain uses TRBV18 with TRBJ2-5; D is ambiguous. Germline CDR1 and CDR2: KGHSH and LQKENI. V gave up 4 bases and J gave up 2 bases, with 11 bases separating them. CDR3 size: 14 residues. CDR3 in amino acids: CASSQVASQETQYF. The CDR3 DNA is TGTGCCAGCTCACAGGTGGCCTCTCAAGAGACCCAGTACTTC.

CDR3 residues: CASSRGETNTGELFF. For the CDR3, the DNA is TGTGCCAGCAGTCGGGGGGAAACGAACACCGGGGAGCTGTTTTTT. V gene TRBV6-1 combines with J gene TRBJ2-2, with TRBD2 matching over 7 bases. The V segment lost 5 bases and the J segment 0 bases; nucleotides outside the gene matches: 3. CDR1 is MNHNS, CDR2 SASEGT, per germline. This CDR3 is 15 amino acids long.

This clone occurred a few times. The chain uses TRBV7-9 and TRBJ1-1, with D possibly TRBD1 on 5 matching bases. This CDR3 contains 16 residues. With 4 bases removed from V and 4 bases from J, the gap between germline ends came to 19 bases. Germline loops: CDR1 SEHNR, CDR2 FQNEAQ (reference sequence). DNA of the CDR3: TGTGCCAGCAGCTCAACCCCGCCGAGGGGTGGCACTGAAGCTTTCTTT. Protein sequence: CASSSTPPRGGTEAFF.

A remark on this clone: Other DNA variants within this sample encode the same CDR3. The rearrangement links TRBV18 to TRBJ2-7; D gene ambiguous. This CDR3 is built from 12 residues. V was clipped by 2 bases and J by 4 bases, with 6 bases between them. Looked up from germline, CDR1 is KGHSH and CDR2 is LQKENI. The CDR3 spells CASSPEPYEQYF. Here the CDR3 DNA reads TGTGCCAGCTCACCAGAGCCTTACGAGCAGTACTTC. The full variable domain, with the rest looked up from reference TRBV18 and TRBJ2-7, is NAGVMQNPRHLVRRRGQEARLRCSPMKGHSHVYWYRQLPEEGLKFMVYLQKENIIDESGMPKERFSAEFPKEGPSILRIQQVVRGDSAAYFCASSPEPYEQYFGPGTRLTVT.

The chain carries TRBV6-1 and TRBJ1-2; no reliable D call. The V gene's germline CDR1 is MNHNS and CDR2 SASEGT. V was cut by 3 bases and J by 7 bases, with 9 bases left in between. The CDR3 contains 12 residues. The CDR3 loop reads CASSDGPGGYTF. DNA for the CDR3: TGTGCCAGCAGTGACGGCCCGGGTGGCTACACCTTC.

The V and J genes are TRBV7-7 and TRBJ2-1; tentative D call: TRBD1 (6 bases). The CDR3 runs 16 residues. Trimming removed 5 bases from V and 5 bases from J, with 19 bases in between. The germline gives CDR1 SSHAT, CDR2 FNYEAQ (reference sequence). CDR3 sequence (DNA): TGTGCCAGCAGCCCCGAGTTCCAGACAGGTCACAATGAGCAGTTCTTC. Amino acid sequence: CASSPEFQTGHNEQFF.

This clone has a count of ten or more. The genes are TRBV25-1 and TRBJ1-1, with 7 bases matching TRBD1. There are 13 residues in the CDR3. J was trimmed by 1 base and V by 6 bases; bases with no gene match: 2. Germline CDR1 MGHDK, CDR2 SYGVNS. The CDR3 reads CASRGQSNTEAFF. DNA of the CDR3: TGTGCCAGCAGGGGACAGTCGAACACTGAAGCTTTCTTT.

This chain joins TRBV5-1 and TRBJ2-6, with TRBD1 matching 11 bases. The V segment lost 7 bases and the J segment 2 bases; nucleotides outside the gene matches: 8. Germline V gene lookup returns CDR1 SGHRS and CDR2 YFSETQ. This CDR3 has 17 amino acids. This CDR3 is CASSRTGGAPGANVLTF. CDR3 coding DNA: TGCGCCAGCTCAAGGACAGGGGGCGCTCCTGGGGCCAACGTCCTGACTTTC. The variable domain in full, with the rest retrieved from reference TRBV5-1 and TRBJ2-6, is KAGVTQTPRYLIKTRGQQVTLSCSPISGHRSVSWYQQTPGQGLQFLFEYFSETQRNKGNFPGRFSGRQFSNSRSEMNVSTLELGDSALYLCASSRTGGAPGANVLTFGAGSRLTVL.

This clone was recorded only once. J is TRBJ2-1 and V is TRBV23-1; a possible D gene is TRBD2 (7 bases). TRBV23-1 belongs to the ORF category, with a function that is uncertain. Trimming took off 2 bases at V and 3 bases at J, with 17 bases between the two ends. CDR3 length: 17 amino acids. CDR3 in amino acids: CASSQGGGRGNYNEQFF. CDR3 DNA sequence: TGCGCCAGCAGTCAAGGGGGGGGCAGGGGAAACTACAATGAGCAGTTCTTC.

The chain couples TRBV9 to TRBJ2-3, with 10 bases identical to TRBD2. The germline V gene encodes CDR1 SGDLS and CDR2 YYNGEE. The CDR3 spans 15 residues. The trim removed 7 bases at V and 2 bases at J, leaving 7 bases unmatched. The DNA for the CDR3 is TGTGCCAGCGGACAGACTAGCGGGCCCACAGATACGCAGTATTTT. This sequence encodes CASGQTSGPTDTQYF.

This chain connects TRBV11-3 to TRBJ2-7; D possibly matches TRBD1 or TRBD2 (5 bases each). Germline V lookup: CDR1 SGHNT, CDR2 YENEEA. V lost 4 bases to trimming and J lost 5 bases, with 15 bases between them. CDR3 size: 14 residues. The CDR3 sequence: CASSWGYKSDEQYF. The CDR3 nucleotides read TGTGCCAGCAGCTGGGGGTACAAAAGCGACGAGCAGTACTTC.

The chain links TRBV25-1 to TRBJ2-7; D not resolved. Germline V gives CDR1 MGHDK, CDR2 SYGVNS. The CDR3 runs 15 residues. Trimming cost V 2 bases and J 0 bases, with 11 bases left between them. CDR3 sequence: CASSEHFVGSYEQYF. Here the CDR3 DNA reads TGTGCCAGCAGTGAACACTTCGTTGGCTCCTACGAGCAGTACTTC.

The chain carries TRBV7-2 and TRBJ1-3; D is undetermined. This CDR3 comprises 17 residues. The V gene's germline CDR1 is SGHTA and CDR2 FQGNSA. V was trimmed by 1 base and J by 0 bases, leaving 13 bases between them. The CDR3 loop is CASSLEPAVTSGNTIYF. CDR3 nucleotides: TGTGCCAGCAGCTTAGAACCGGCGGTCACCTCTGGAAACACCATATATTTT.

V and J are TRBV29-1 and TRBJ1-2; D is ambiguous. Per germline, CDR1 SQVTM and CDR2 ANQGSEA. Between the trimmed V and J ends, which lost 3 bases and 2 bases, there was a span of 4 bases. The CDR3 extends over 11 amino acids. CDR3 in amino acids: CSVDDNYGYTF. DNA for the CDR3: TGCAGCGTTGATGACAACTATGGCTACACCTTC. The full variable domain, rest sourced from reference TRBV29-1 and TRBJ1-2, is SAVISQKPSRDICQRGTSLTIQCQVDSQVTMMFWYRQQPGQSLTLIATANQGSEATYESGFVIDKFPISRPNLTFSTLTVSNMSPEDSSIYLCSVDDNYGYTFGSGTRLTVV.

This clone was detected only once. V usage is TRBV30 and J usage is TRBJ2-7; 7 positions agree with TRBD1. Per the germline V gene, CDR1 is GTSNPN and CDR2 is SVGIG (reference sequence). The CDR3 runs to 12 residues. The CDR3, as DNA: TGTGCTTCGGACAGGCCAAATTACGAGCAGTACTTC. It yields the protein CASDRPNYEQYF.

This chain links TRBV30 with TRBJ2-1; 10 bases map to TRBD2. Germline V gene sequence: CDR1 GTSNPN, CDR2 SVGIG (reference sequence). The CDR3 runs 14 residues. J was trimmed by 9 bases and V by 0 bases; bases with no gene match: 5. CDR3 sequence: CAWSVTSGVAEQFF. CDR3 nucleotides: TGTGCCTGGAGTGTAACTAGCGGGGTCGCTGAGCAGTTCTTC.

This clone was seen a few times. The rearrangement uses TRBV29-1 and TRBJ1-1; tentatively, D is TRBD1 (5 bases). Per the germline V gene, CDR1 is SQVTM and CDR2 is ANQGSEA. V gave up 4 bases and J gave up 1 base, with 16 bases separating them. The CDR3 runs 15 residues. CDR3 bases: TGCAGCGTTGTCGGCAGGGTAGGGTCGAACACTGAAGCTTTCTTT. Translation gives CSVVGRVGSNTEAFF.

This clone is a singleton in its sample. The chain couples TRBV7-3 to TRBJ2-2; D call uncertain. Germline V gene data show CDR1 as SGHTA and CDR2 as FQGTGA. The V gene lost 6 bases and the J gene lost 4 bases, with 9 bases spanning the gap. This CDR3 spans 13 amino acids. The CDR3, as DNA: TGTGCCAGCAGAGACCATACCACCGGGGAGCTGTTTTTT. Its protein product is CASRDHTTGELFF.

The V call is TRBV5-4, the J call TRBJ1-2; 7 bases are shared with TRBD1. The germline gives CDR1 SGHNT, CDR2 YYREEE (reference sequence). Unmatched junction bases numbered 5, after V lost 0 bases and J lost 0 bases. The CDR3 extends over 16 amino acids. CDR3 protein: CASSLDGTEANYGYTF. The CDR3, as DNA: TGTGCCAGCAGCTTGGACGGGACAGAAGCTAACTATGGCTACACCTTC.

This sequence joins TRBV29-1 and TRBJ1-1; TRBD1 matches at 8 bases. The CDR3 runs 15 residues. With 5 bases clipped from V and 7 bases from J, the junction kept 15 bases outside the gene matches. CDR1 is SQVTM and CDR2 is ANQGSEA in the germline V gene. CDR3 residues: CSVTPLDRGLSEAFF. DNA of the CDR3: TGCAGCGTTACCCCCCTAGACAGGGGTTTGAGTGAAGCTTTCTTT.

This clone showed up just a few times. The gene calls are TRBV11-2 and TRBJ1-6; maybe TRBD1 (5 bases). CDR1 is SGHAT, CDR2 FQNNGV, per germline. V was clipped by 1 base and J by 7 bases, with 11 bases between them. The CDR3 covers 15 residues. The chain's CDR3 is CASSLAGSGNSPLHF. The CDR3 DNA reads TGTGCCAGCAGCTTAGCAGGGTCGGGCAATTCACCCCTCCACTTT.